Given below is one T cell receptor (beta chain) in context. Its antigen is not known. Only cases whose brain tissue showed the highest T cell transcript signatures were sequenced. The sample is drawn from a study of brain T cells in children with intractable seizures. Study-wide findings and caveats: Pre-surgery blood may have been undersampled, hiding some clones. Viral specificity was inferred only from CDR3 similarity; HCMV serostatus was unknown.

Clones were sequenced by immunoSEQ multiplex PCR, and TCRdb holds only the in-frame ones, with some missing. The profile shows tens of thousands of clones, 90% to 95% of them singletons. This CDR3 contains 11 residues. V lost 8 bases to trimming and J lost 5 bases, with 12 bases between them. CDR1 GTSNPN and CDR2 SVGIG come from the germline V gene (reference sequence). This sequence joins TRBV30 and TRBJ1-2; D ambiguous. This specimen consisted of peripheral blood, obtained at surgery. The TCR sequence derives from a girl aged 2-10 years with Rasmussen encephalitis and intractable seizures. The CDR3 coding sequence is TGTGCCCGTCATTGGAGGTATGGCTACACCTTC. Protein sequence: CARHWRYGYTF.